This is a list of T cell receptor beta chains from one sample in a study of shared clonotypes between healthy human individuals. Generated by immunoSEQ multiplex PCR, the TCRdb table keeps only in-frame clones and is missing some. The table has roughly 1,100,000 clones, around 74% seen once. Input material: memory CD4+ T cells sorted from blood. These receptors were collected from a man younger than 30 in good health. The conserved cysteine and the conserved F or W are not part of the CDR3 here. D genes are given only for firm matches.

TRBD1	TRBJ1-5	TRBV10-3	AISEATGDQPQH
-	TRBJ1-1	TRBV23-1	ASTRDNTEAF
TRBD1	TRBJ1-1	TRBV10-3	AMGQMNTEAF
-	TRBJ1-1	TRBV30	AWSLRGQQNTEAF
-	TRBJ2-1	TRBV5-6	ASSLIRAASYNEQF
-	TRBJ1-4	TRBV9	ASSVGWDQKLF
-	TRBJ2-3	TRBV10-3	AISDGGGAITDTQY
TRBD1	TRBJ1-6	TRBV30	AWSEGQGSPLH
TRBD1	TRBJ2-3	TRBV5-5	ASSWGQGQTDTQY
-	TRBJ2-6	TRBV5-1	ASSSLGPGANVLT
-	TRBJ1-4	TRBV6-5	ASSYIGEREKLF
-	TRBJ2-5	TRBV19	ASSARRDFETQY
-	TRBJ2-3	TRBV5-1	ASSLARVGDTQY
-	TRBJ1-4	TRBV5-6	ASSVGGRVEKLF
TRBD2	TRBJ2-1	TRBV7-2	ASSLASGNFNEQF
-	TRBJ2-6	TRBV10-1	ASSDAGANVLT
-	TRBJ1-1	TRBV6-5	ASSDGRVNTEAF
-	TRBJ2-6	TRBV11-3	ASIWARVGSGANVLT
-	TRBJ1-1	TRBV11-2	ASSPWGGRGSGGAF
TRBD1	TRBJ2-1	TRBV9	ASSPRDRTYNEQF
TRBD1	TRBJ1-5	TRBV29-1	SVAETGGINQPQH
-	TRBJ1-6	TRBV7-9	ASQLGNSPLH
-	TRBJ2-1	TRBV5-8	ASSLSLGTNTYNEQF
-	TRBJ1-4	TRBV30	AWRSGPATNEKLF
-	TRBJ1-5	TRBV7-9	ASSLGSGNQPQH
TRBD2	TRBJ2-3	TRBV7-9	ASSSLTLAGTSTDTQY
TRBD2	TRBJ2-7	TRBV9	ASSPQAGLYEQY
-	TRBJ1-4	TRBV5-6	ASSLGTAGEKLF
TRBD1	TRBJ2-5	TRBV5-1	ASSGGTGRGETQY
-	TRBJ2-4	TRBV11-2	ASSSPRDINIQY
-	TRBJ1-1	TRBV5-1	ASSLGGRMNTEAF
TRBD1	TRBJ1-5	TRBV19	ASSASTGGNQPQH
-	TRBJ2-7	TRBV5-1	ASSSRVGFYEQY
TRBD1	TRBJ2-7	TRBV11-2	ASSPAWDREQY
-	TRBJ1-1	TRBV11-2	ASSLGGGHGGEAF
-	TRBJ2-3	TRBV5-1	ASSLEGKISDTQY
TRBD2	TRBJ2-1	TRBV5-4	ASSPTSGGYNEQF
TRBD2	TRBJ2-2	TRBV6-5	ASSPGGAGGELF
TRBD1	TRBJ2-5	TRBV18	ASSSRGQGETQY
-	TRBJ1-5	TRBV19	ASSRARTDNGQPQH
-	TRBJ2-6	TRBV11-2	ASSWGSGANVLT
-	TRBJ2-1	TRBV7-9	ASSPRTAMGNNEQF
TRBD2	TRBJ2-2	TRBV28	ASRGGLAYTGELF
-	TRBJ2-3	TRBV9	ASSPTSRPGNTQY